This entry lists 27 T cell receptor beta chains sequenced from one sample in a study of T cell changes during pregnancy in multiple sclerosis. The table came from immunoSEQ multiplex PCR; TCRdb's copy has only in-frame clones and leaves some out. The table has over 35,000 clones, approximately 92% seen once. The sequenced material came from peripheral blood. These receptors came from a female donor with multiple sclerosis, enrolled in a pregnancy study.

The CDR3 loop reads CASSLFNANTGELFF. For the CDR3, the DNA is TGTGCCAGCAGCTTATTTAACGCGAACACCGGGGAGCTGTTTTTT. The chain employs TRBV7-3 and TRBJ2-2; no clear D. Trimming cost V 2 bases and J 0 bases, with 7 bases left between them. Germline loops: CDR1 SGHTA, CDR2 FQGTGA. The CDR3 contains 15 residues.

The genes are TRBV6-6 and TRBJ1-1; D remains unclear. The CDR3 is 11 amino acids. The V end was cut by 7 bases, the J end by 7 bases, with 10 bases between. The V gene's germline CDR1 is MNHNY and CDR2 SVGAGI (reference sequence). CDR3 DNA: TGTGCCAGCACCAAGATGGATGAAGCTTTCTTT. It yields the protein CASTKMDEAFF.

V is TRBV2 and J is TRBJ2-5; D remains ambiguous. CDR1 is SNHLY, CDR2 FYNNEI, per germline. This CDR3 contains 10 residues. Trimming took 4 bases from V and 7 from J, leaving 4 bases between them. The DNA for the CDR3 is TGTGCCAGCAGTGCTGGGACCCAGTACTTC. Translating it yields CASSAGTQYF. The variable domain in full, completed from reference TRBV2 and TRBJ2-5, reads EPEVTQTPSHQVTQMGQEVILRCVPISNHLYFYWYRQILGQKVEFLVSFYNNEISEKSEIFDDQFSVERPDGSNFTLKIRSTKLEDSAMYFCASSAGTQYFGPGTRLLVL.

V is TRBV27 and J is TRBJ2-7; 10 bases fit TRBD2. The germline CDR1 and CDR2 sequences are MNHEY and SMNVEV (reference sequence). Trimming cost V 5 bases and J 3 bases; bases outside gene matches: 4. The CDR3 length is 14 residues. CDR3 coding DNA: TGTGCCAGCAGTCCGAGGACTAGCGGCTACGAGCAGTACTTC. It is translated as CASSPRTSGYEQYF.

V and J are TRBV6-6 and TRBJ2-3; 10 nucleotides line up with TRBD2. The CDR3 covers 16 residues. Losses at the gene ends were 6 bases for V and 2 bases for J; bases not matched to a gene: 8. The germline V gene encodes CDR1 MNHNY and CDR2 SVGAGI (reference sequence). In DNA, the CDR3 is TGTGCCAGCAGCCGACTAGCGGGCCCCATCACAGATACGCAGTATTTT. Encoded protein: CASSRLAGPITDTQYF.

Only one count was recorded for this clone. The chain is built from TRBV6-5 and TRBJ2-1; no reliable D call. This CDR3 spans 15 amino acids. Germline-derived CDR1 and CDR2 are MNHEY and SVGAGI. Trimming shortened V by 0 bases and J by 4 bases, and 10 bases separated the two germline ends. This chain's CDR3 is CASSYSPLEYNEQFF. DNA for the CDR3: TGTGCCAGCAGTTACTCTCCCCTGGAATACAATGAGCAGTTCTTC.

The chain links TRBV2 to TRBJ1-3; D gene uncertain. Deletions cut 7 bases from V and 2 bases from J, with 9 bases between. The CDR3 extends over 13 amino acids. The germline gives CDR1 SNHLY, CDR2 FYNNEI. The CDR3 loop is CASNQDPGNTIYF. The CDR3 coding sequence is TGTGCCAGCAATCAAGACCCTGGAAACACCATATATTTT.

The gene calls are TRBV5-1 and TRBJ2-7; TRBD2 matches 7 bases. From germline, CDR1 is SGHRS and CDR2 YFSETQ. This CDR3 spans 14 amino acids. V shed 5 bases and J 2 bases; nucleotides not matched to a gene: 7. This chain's CDR3 is CASSTGGRPYEQYF. The CDR3 DNA reads TGCGCCAGCAGTACGGGCGGGAGACCCTACGAGCAGTACTTC. The full variable domain, in which reference TRBV5-1 and TRBJ2-7 provide the parts outside the CDR3, is KAGVTQTPRYLIKTRGQQVTLSCSPISGHRSVSWYQQTPGQGLQFLFEYFSETQRNKGNFPGRFSGRQFSNSRSEMNVSTLELGDSALYLCASSTGGRPYEQYFGPGTRLTVT.

The chain is built from TRBV27 and TRBJ2-7, with unresolved D. CDR3 size: 13 residues. Germline V gene sequence: CDR1 MNHEY, CDR2 SMNVEV (reference sequence). V was pared by 2 bases and J by 2 bases, with 7 bases between. The CDR3 bases are TGTGCCAGCAGTTTAGGGCCACCCTACGAGCAGTACTTC. Its translation: CASSLGPPYEQYF.

J is TRBJ2-1 and V is TRBV7-2; 10 bases are shared with TRBD2. With V trimmed by 5 bases and J by 7 bases, 11 bases remained unmatched. CDR3 length: 16 amino acids. Germline CDR1 reads SGHTA; CDR2 reads FQGNSA. The CDR3 loop reads CASSPKAGGLRNEQFF. The CDR3 bases are TGTGCCAGCAGCCCCAAAGCGGGAGGGTTACGGAATGAGCAGTTCTTC. Full variable domain (outside the CDR3, taken from reference TRBV7-2 and TRBJ2-1): GAGVSQSPSNKVTEKGKDVELRCDPISGHTALYWYRQSLGQGLEFLIYFQGNSAPDKSGLPSDRFSAERTGGSVSTLTIQRTQQEDSAVYLCASSPKAGGLRNEQFFGPGTRLTVL.

This clone was seen just once. The chain carries TRBV10-3 and TRBJ2-1; D gene ambiguous. CDR1 and CDR2 (germline): ENHRY, SYGVKD. The CDR3 contains 11 residues. V lost 3 bases to trimming and J lost 7 bases, with 4 bases between them. The CDR3 region has the DNA TGTGCCATCAGTGACGTTAATGAGCAGTTCTTC. Protein: CAISDVNEQFF.

This chain joins TRBV19 and TRBJ1-5, with D maybe TRBD1 (5 bases). CDR3 size: 14 residues. V lost 5 bases to trimming and J lost 5 bases, with 13 bases between them. In germline, CDR1 is LNHDA, CDR2 SQIVND (reference sequence). The CDR3 bases are TGTGCCAGTAGTCTTATGGGGCGGGATCAGCCCCAGCATTTT. Translating it yields CASSLMGRDQPQHF.

V is TRBV7-2 and J is TRBJ2-5, with 8 bases that match TRBD1. The CDR3 has 17 residues. V shed 5 bases, J shed 5 bases, and the junction held 16 bases outside the gene matches. Per the germline V gene, CDR1 is SGHTA and CDR2 is FQGNSA. The CDR3 protein is CASSKRTGSVPGETQYF. The CDR3 DNA follows: TGTGCCAGCAGCAAAAGGACAGGGTCGGTCCCGGGTGAGACCCAGTACTTC.

The chain employs TRBV7-2 and TRBJ2-3, with 14 nucleotides matching TRBD2. V was clipped by 5 bases and J by 5 bases; unmatched bases: 6. Germline CDR1 reads SGHTA; CDR2 reads FQGNSA. The CDR3 is 16 amino acids. The CDR3 bases are TGTGCCAGCAGCCGAACGGGACTAGCGGGAGAAGATACGCAGTATTTT. The encoded protein is CASSRTGLAGEDTQYF.

The chain is built from TRBV28 and TRBJ2-5; D gene unclear. The ends were cut back, 5 bases at V and 1 base at J, with 8 bases in the middle. Germline CDR1 is MDHEN and CDR2 is SYDVKM. This CDR3 has 13 amino acids. CDR3 in DNA: TGTGCCAGCAGTGAATCCAGCCAAGAGACCCAGTACTTC. Protein: CASSESSQETQYF.

The V gene is TRBV7-6, the J gene TRBJ2-5, with a possible D match to TRBD1 (5 bases). CDR3 length: 14 residues. CDR1 SGHVS and CDR2 FNYEAQ come from the germline V gene. Deletions cut 5 bases from V and 2 bases from J, with 12 bases between. Written as DNA, the CDR3 is TGTGCCAGCAGCCCCCGACAGTTACAAGAGACCCAGTACTTC. Protein sequence: CASSPRQLQETQYF. Combining the CDR3 with reference TRBV7-6 and TRBJ2-5 gives the whole variable domain GAGVSQSPRYKVTKRGQDVALRCDPISGHVSLYWYRQALGQGPEFLTYFNYEAQQDKSGLPNDRFSAERPEGSISTLTIQRTEQRDSAMYRCASSPRQLQETQYFGPGTRLLVL.

This chain connects TRBV10-3 to TRBJ2-1; 7 bases fit TRBD2. The V gene end was trimmed by 8 bases and the J gene end by 4 bases; junction bases not matched to a gene: 11. Germline V gives CDR1 ENHRY, CDR2 SYGVKD. The CDR3 is made up of 15 amino acids. In nucleotides, the CDR3 is TGTGCCATCTCGGTTGGAGCGGGGACTTACAATGAGCAGTTCTTC. This sequence encodes CAISVGAGTYNEQFF.

The chain recombines TRBV6-6 with TRBJ1-2; 9 nucleotides align to TRBD1. The length of the CDR3 is 14 residues. The ends lost 5 bases at V and 6 bases at J; junction bases unmatched: 7. Germline loops: CDR1 MNHNY, CDR2 SVGAGI (reference sequence). The CDR3 region is CASSATGGADGYTF. The CDR3 bases are TGTGCCAGCAGTGCAACAGGGGGCGCGGATGGCTACACCTTC.

This rearrangement joins TRBV4-1 to TRBJ1-5, with D unresolved. Trimming removed 4 bases at V and 0 bases at J, with 16 bases between. This CDR3 has 17 amino acids. From germline, CDR1 is MGHRA and CDR2 YSYEKL. CDR3 loop: CASSLSPGMISNQPQHF. CDR3 nucleotides: TGCGCCAGCAGCCTATCCCCGGGGATGATTAGCAATCAGCCCCAGCATTTT.

This clone was seen more than once but under ten times. The chain has TRBV28 and TRBJ2-5; TRBD1 matches 10 bases. CDR1 and CDR2 (germline): MDHEN, SYDVKM. The CDR3 loop spans 15 amino acids. The trim removed 3 bases at V and 5 bases at J, leaving 6 bases unmatched. The chain's CDR3 is CASSFRQGAGETQYF. CDR3 nucleotide sequence: TGTGCCAGCAGTTTCCGACAGGGGGCCGGGGAGACCCAGTACTTC.

CDR3 region: CASSPEGYSGNTIYF. The CDR3 DNA reads TGTGCCAGCAGTCCGGAGGGATACTCTGGAAACACCATATATTTT. V usage is TRBV14 and J usage is TRBJ1-3; D not resolved. Trimming took off 6 bases at V and 0 bases at J, with 12 bases between the two ends. The CDR3 runs to 15 residues. The germline CDR1 and CDR2 sequences are SGHDN and FVKESK.

The chain uses TRBV27 and TRBJ2-7, with 11 positions matching TRBD2. Per the germline V gene, CDR1 is MNHEY and CDR2 is SMNVEV (reference sequence). V gave up 5 bases and J gave up 9 bases; unmatched junction bases: 12. This CDR3 is 15 amino acids long. The CDR3, as DNA: TGTGCCAGCAGTCCCGGACTAGCGGGCATGGGAGGGCAGTACTTC. Amino acids: CASSPGLAGMGGQYF.

The chain joins TRBV2 to TRBJ1-1; a weak D match, TRBD1 (6 bases). V shed 6 bases and J shed 11 bases, with 25 bases lying between them. In germline, CDR1 is SNHLY, CDR2 FYNNEI. The CDR3 spans 15 residues. In nucleotides, the CDR3 is TGTGCCAGCAGAGGTAAAGGGGGGTGGTTAGGGACGGCTTTCTTT. Protein product: CASRGKGGWLGTAFF.

V and J are TRBV10-3 and TRBJ2-1; TRBD2 aligns across 7 bases. Unmatched junction bases numbered 8, after V lost 0 bases and J lost 15 bases. The CDR3 contains 13 residues. CDR1 and CDR2 from the germline V gene are ENHRY and SYGVKD. The CDR3 DNA reads TGTGCCATCAGTGAGTCCGGGACTACCTCTTCGTTCTTC. Its protein is CAISESGTTSSFF.

The V call is TRBV6-5, the J call TRBJ1-1, with unresolved D. The CDR3 consists of 15 residues. Trimming took 0 bases from V and 9 from J, leaving 17 bases between them. Germline CDR1 is MNHEY and CDR2 is SVGAGI. The DNA of the CDR3 is TGTGCCAGCAGTTACTCGATTACCTTACAAAGAAAAGCTTTCTTT. It specifies CASSYSITLQRKAFF.

The chain carries TRBV19 and TRBJ2-7; 8 bases line up with TRBD1. CDR3 length equals 12 residues. Germline V gene data show CDR1 as LNHDA and CDR2 as SQIVND (reference sequence). Trimming cost V 9 bases and J 5 bases; bases outside gene matches: 6. In DNA form, the CDR3 reads TGTGCCAGGGACTCGGACAGGGACGAGCAGTACTTC. It codes for CARDSDRDEQYF.

As DNA, the CDR3 is TGTGCCAGCAGCTTTCAGGGCAGGGGGCGAACCAATCAGCCCCAGCATTTT. This translates into CASSFQGRGRTNQPQHF. The chain combines TRBV7-2 with TRBJ1-5; 8 nucleotides line up with TRBD1. Per the germline V gene, CDR1 is SGHTA and CDR2 is FQGNSA. The CDR3 extends over 17 amino acids. V lost 3 bases to trimming and J lost 3 bases; unmatched junction nucleotides: 10.